This TCR beta chain was obtained from a study of lymphopenia after photon versus proton radiotherapy. Repertoires were generated with immunoSEQ multiplex PCR, while TCRdb's copy carries only in-frame clones and drops some. The data show 160,000 or so clones, less than 90% seen once. The ends lost 5 bases at V and 2 bases at J; junction bases unmatched: 7. CDR3 length: 15 amino acids. Germline lookup yields CDR1 SGHVS and CDR2 FQNEAQ. The clonotype originates from a man aged 45-60 years with gastric cancer. Material: peripheral blood, obtained from a patient treated with photon-based radiotherapy. The chain combines TRBV7-8 with TRBJ2-3, with 7 bases lining up with TRBD2. The CDR3 reads CASSHRTRSTDTQYF. The CDR3 DNA reads as TGTGCCAGCAGCCACAGGACTAGATCCACAGATACGCAGTATTTT.